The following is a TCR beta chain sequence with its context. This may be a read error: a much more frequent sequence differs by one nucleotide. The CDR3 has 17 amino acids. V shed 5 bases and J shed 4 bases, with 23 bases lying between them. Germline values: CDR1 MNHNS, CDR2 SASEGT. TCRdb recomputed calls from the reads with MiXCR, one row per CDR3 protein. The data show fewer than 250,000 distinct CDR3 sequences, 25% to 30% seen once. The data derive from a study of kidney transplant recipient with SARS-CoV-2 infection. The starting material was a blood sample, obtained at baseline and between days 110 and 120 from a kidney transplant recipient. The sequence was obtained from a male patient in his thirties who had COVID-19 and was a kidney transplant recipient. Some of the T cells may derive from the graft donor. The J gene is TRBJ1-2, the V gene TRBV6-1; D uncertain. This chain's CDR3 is CASSMRLECRKTYGYTF. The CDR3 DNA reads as TGTGCCAGCAGTATGCGACTGGAATGTAGAAAGACCTATGGCTACACCTTC.